One and the same sample provided the 8 T cell receptor beta chains below, sequenced in a study of blood T cell repertoires in COVID-19. This table comes from immunoSEQ multiplex PCR, and its TCRdb copy is limited to in-frame clones, with some not included. The top ten hold 4.6% of the sample, which has a few hundred thousand clones, approximately 87% seen once. The specimen sequenced was peripheral blood. Receptor source: a man between 60 and 75 years old who had recovered from COVID-19.

The chain combines TRBV5-5 with TRBJ1-2; D is perhaps TRBD1 (5 bases). Germline CDR1 SGHKS, CDR2 YYEKEE (reference sequence). This CDR3 comprises 13 residues. The ends were cut back, 3 bases at V and 0 bases at J, with 6 bases in the middle. DNA for the CDR3: TGTGCCAGCAGCTCGACAGCTAACTATGGCTACACCTTC. It codes for CASSSTANYGYTF. Drawing the rest from reference TRBV5-5 and TRBJ1-2, the complete variable domain is DAGVTQSPTHLIKTRGQQVTLRCSPISGHKSVSWYQQVLGQGPQFIFQYYEKEERGRGNFPDRFSARQFPNYSSELNVNALLLGDSALYLCASSSTANYGYTFGSGTRLTVV.

This chain connects TRBV11-1 to TRBJ2-7; 7 bases agree with TRBD1. V gave up 4 bases and J gave up 5 bases; unmatched junction bases: 8. The CDR3 length is 14 residues. Germline V gene data show CDR1 as SGHAT and CDR2 as FQDESV (reference sequence). CDR3 amino acids: CASSYDRASHEQYF. Here the CDR3 DNA reads TGTGCCAGCAGCTACGACAGGGCTTCCCACGAGCAGTACTTC.

V and J are TRBV5-1 and TRBJ2-5; 9 positions agree with TRBD2. Germline CDR1 SGHRS, CDR2 YFSETQ. After removal of 5 bases from V and 2 bases from J, the junction contained 16 bases not matched to a gene. This CDR3 has 18 residues. CDR3 nucleotide sequence: TGCGCCAGCAGACCAGGACTTGCGGGAGGGCCTCAGCAAGAGACCCAGTACTTC. Residues: CASRPGLAGGPQQETQYF. Using reference TRBV5-1 and TRBJ2-5 for the parts outside the CDR3, the full variable domain is KAGVTQTPRYLIKTRGQQVTLSCSPISGHRSVSWYQQTPGQGLQFLFEYFSETQRNKGNFPGRFSGRQFSNSRSEMNVSTLELGDSALYLCASRPGLAGGPQQETQYFGPGTRLLVL.

The chain combines TRBV18 with TRBJ2-7; the match to TRBD1 covers 7 bases. The germline gives CDR1 KGHSH, CDR2 LQKENI. V lost 3 bases, J lost 5 bases, and 7 bases stayed unmatched. There are 14 residues in the CDR3. The CDR3 loop is CASSPDRYLNEQYF. In nucleotides, the CDR3 is TGTGCCAGCTCACCGGACAGGTACCTCAACGAGCAGTACTTC.

J is TRBJ2-1 and V is TRBV6-5; 8 positions agree with TRBD2. With 3 bases clipped from V and 5 bases from J, the junction kept 6 bases outside the gene matches. Germline values: CDR1 MNHEY, CDR2 SVGAGI. The CDR3 covers 15 residues. The CDR3 protein is CASSYQRGYHNEQFF. The CDR3 bases are TGTGCCAGCAGTTATCAGCGGGGGTACCACAATGAGCAGTTCTTC.

J is TRBJ1-1 and V is TRBV29-1, with D tentatively TRBD1 (6 bases). The CDR3 loop spans 13 amino acids. The V gene lost 3 bases and the J gene lost 5 bases, with 13 bases spanning the gap. Germline V gene sequence: CDR1 SQVTM, CDR2 ANQGSEA. CDR3 DNA sequence: TGCAGCGTTGACCAGGTAGGGGGAACTGAAGCTTTCTTT. The encoded protein is CSVDQVGGTEAFF.

J is TRBJ2-1 and V is TRBV24-1; 7 bases align to TRBD2. V was pared by 4 bases and J by 8 bases, with 13 bases of the junction left unmatched. CDR3 length: 16 residues. CDR1 and CDR2 (germline): KGHDR, SFDVKD. The CDR3 spells CATSDPGEGVMYEQFF. In DNA, the CDR3 is TGTGCCACCAGTGACCCGGGGGAGGGAGTCATGTATGAGCAGTTCTTC.

This CDR3 is CATSTRRQGVEQYF. DNA for the CDR3: TGTGCCACCAGCACCAGAAGGCAGGGGGTCGAGCAGTACTTC. The chain uses TRBV15 and TRBJ2-7; TRBD1 matches 7 bases. This CDR3 comprises 14 residues. With V trimmed by 4 bases and J by 6 bases, 9 bases remained unmatched. Germline CDR1 and CDR2: LNHNV and YYDKDF (reference sequence). Full variable domain (outside the CDR3, taken from reference TRBV15 and TRBJ2-7): DAMVIQNPRYQVTQFGKPVTLSCSQTLNHNVMYWYQQKSSQAPKLLFHYYDKDFNNEADTPDNFQSRRPNTSFCFLDIRSPGLGDTAMYLCATSTRRQGVEQYFGPGTRLTVT.